This TCR beta chain stems from a study of low-dose radiotherapy and immunotherapy resistance in tumors. At the level of the study: Cohort 2 patients were irradiated with 1 Gy every two weeks, reaching 13 Gy over 26 weeks.

Time point indicated: before trial treatment. As their treatment, donors received nivolumab, ipilimumab, aspirin, low-dose cyclophosphamide and low-dose radiotherapy. Each eligible patient had an advanced solid tumor, and these tumors lacked tumor-infiltrating lymphocytes. Both TCRalpha and TCRbeta chains were reverse transcribed with V-gene-specific primers. The PCR that amplified TCRs ran for 20 cycles, relying on a constant-region primer and a V-primer adapter. TCRdb redid the calling of the reads with MiXCR, one entry per CDR3 protein. The sample lists 65,000 to 100,000 distinct CDR3 sequences; roughly a sixth were seen once. At least ten counts were recorded for this clonotype. The TCR comes from a male donor with prostate cancer. Source: PBMCs, taken before treatment.

The CDR3 reads CASSSSTSGGYNEQFF. DNA for the CDR3: TGCGCCAGCAGCTCCTCGACTAGCGGGGGCTACAATGAGCAGTTCTTC. This chain joins TRBV5-1 and TRBJ2-1; 12 nucleotides match TRBD2. Germline CDR1 and CDR2: SGHRS and YFSETQ. This CDR3 is 16 amino acids long. The ends lost 3 bases at V and 3 bases at J; junction bases unmatched: 4.